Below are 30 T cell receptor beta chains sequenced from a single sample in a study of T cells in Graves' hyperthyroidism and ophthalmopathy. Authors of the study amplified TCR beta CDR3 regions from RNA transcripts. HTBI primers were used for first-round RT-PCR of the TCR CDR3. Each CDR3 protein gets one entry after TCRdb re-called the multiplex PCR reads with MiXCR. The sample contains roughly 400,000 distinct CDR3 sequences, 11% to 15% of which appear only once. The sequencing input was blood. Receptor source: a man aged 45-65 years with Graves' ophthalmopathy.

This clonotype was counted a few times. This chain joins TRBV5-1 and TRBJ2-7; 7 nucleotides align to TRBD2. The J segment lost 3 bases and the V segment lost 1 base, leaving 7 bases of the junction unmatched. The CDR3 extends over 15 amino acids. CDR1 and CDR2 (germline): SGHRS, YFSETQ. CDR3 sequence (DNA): TGCGCCAGCAGCTTGTACGCGGGAGCCGACTACGAGCAGTACTTC. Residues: CASSLYAGADYEQYF.

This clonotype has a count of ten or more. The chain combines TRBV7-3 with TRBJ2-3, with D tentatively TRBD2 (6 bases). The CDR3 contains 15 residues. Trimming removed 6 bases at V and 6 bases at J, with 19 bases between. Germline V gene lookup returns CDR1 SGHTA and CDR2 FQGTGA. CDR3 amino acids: CASSLWGDPPDTQYF. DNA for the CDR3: TGTGCCAGCAGTCTATGGGGGGATCCCCCGGATACGCAGTATTTT.

The CDR3 DNA is TGCGCCAGCAGCTTCCACGGGGGACTAGCGGGAGCGATTGAGCAGTTCTTC. It is translated as CASSFHGGLAGAIEQFF. The rearrangement uses TRBV5-1 and TRBJ2-1; TRBD2 matches at 14 bases. This CDR3 comprises 17 residues. The J segment lost 9 bases and the V segment lost 2 bases, leaving 10 bases of the junction unmatched. CDR1 and CDR2 from the germline V gene are SGHRS and YFSETQ.

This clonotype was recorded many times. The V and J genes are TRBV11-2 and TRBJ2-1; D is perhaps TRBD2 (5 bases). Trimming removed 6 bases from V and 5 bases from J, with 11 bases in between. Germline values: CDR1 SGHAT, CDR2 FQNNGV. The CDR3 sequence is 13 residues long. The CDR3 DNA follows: TGTGCCAGCAGGATCGGGGTACACAATGAGCAGTTCTTC. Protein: CASRIGVHNEQFF.

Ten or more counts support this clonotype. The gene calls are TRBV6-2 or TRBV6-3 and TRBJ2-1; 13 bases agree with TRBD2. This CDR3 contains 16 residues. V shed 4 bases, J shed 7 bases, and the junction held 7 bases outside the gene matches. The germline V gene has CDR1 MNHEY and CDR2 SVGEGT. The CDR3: CASSSRTSGSVNEQFF. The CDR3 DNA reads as TGTGCCAGCAGTTCTCGGACTAGCGGGAGTGTAAATGAGCAGTTCTTC.

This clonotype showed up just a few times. The CDR3 DNA reads TGTGCCAGCAGCTTAGCGAAGACACCCGTGCGGAACACTGAAGCTTTCTTT. Its translation: CASSLAKTPVRNTEAFF. The chain combines TRBV7-9 with TRBJ1-1, with D hard to call. Per the germline V gene, CDR1 is SEHNR and CDR2 is FQNEAQ (reference sequence). Trimming shortened V by 0 bases and J by 1 base, and 15 bases separated the two germline ends. CDR3 length: 17 amino acids.

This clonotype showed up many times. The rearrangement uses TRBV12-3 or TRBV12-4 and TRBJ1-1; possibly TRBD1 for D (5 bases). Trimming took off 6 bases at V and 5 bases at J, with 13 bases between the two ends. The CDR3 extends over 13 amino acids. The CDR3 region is CASRGTGWTEAFF. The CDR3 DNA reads TGTGCCAGCAGAGGGACTGGTTGGACTGAAGCTTTCTTT.

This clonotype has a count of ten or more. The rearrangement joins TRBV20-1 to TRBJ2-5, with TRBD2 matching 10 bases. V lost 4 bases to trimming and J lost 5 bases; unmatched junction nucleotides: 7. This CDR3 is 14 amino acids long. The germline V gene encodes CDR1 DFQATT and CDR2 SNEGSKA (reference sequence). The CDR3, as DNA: TGCAGTGCTATAGAAAGCGGGAGGGGGGAGACCCAGTACTTC. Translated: CSAIESGRGETQYF.

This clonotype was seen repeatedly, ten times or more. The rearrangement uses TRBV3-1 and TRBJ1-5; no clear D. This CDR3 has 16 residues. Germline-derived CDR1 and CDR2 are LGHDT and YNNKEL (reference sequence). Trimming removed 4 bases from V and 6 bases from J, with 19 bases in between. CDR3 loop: CASSPGSRGGVQPQHF. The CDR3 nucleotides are TGTGCCAGCAGCCCAGGAAGCCGGGGAGGAGTTCAGCCCCAGCATTTT.

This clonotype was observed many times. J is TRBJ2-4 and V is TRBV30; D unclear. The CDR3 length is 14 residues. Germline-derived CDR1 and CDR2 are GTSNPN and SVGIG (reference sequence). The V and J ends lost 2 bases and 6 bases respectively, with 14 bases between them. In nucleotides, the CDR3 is TGTGCCTGGAGTCCCCGGATAGCCCCAAACATTCAGTACTTC. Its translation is CAWSPRIAPNIQYF.

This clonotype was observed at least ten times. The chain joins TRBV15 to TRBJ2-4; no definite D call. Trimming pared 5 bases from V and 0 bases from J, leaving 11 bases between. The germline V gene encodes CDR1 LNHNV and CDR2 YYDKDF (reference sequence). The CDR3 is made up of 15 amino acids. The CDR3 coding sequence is TGTGCCACCAGCGCAGAAAGGGTAGCCAAAAACATTCAGTACTTC. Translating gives CATSAERVAKNIQYF.

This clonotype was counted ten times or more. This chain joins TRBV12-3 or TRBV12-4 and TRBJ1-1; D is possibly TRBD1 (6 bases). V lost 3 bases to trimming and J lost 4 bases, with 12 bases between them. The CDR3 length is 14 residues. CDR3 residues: CASSLFGGLTEAFF. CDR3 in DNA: TGTGCCAGCAGTTTGTTCGGGGGGCTCACTGAAGCTTTCTTT.

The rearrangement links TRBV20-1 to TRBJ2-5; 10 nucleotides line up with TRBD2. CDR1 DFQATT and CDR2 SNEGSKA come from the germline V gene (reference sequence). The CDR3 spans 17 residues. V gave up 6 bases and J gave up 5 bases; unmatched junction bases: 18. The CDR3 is CSATTGLAVGPWETQYF. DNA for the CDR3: TGCAGTGCCACGACAGGACTAGCGGTGGGGCCATGGGAGACCCAGTACTTC.

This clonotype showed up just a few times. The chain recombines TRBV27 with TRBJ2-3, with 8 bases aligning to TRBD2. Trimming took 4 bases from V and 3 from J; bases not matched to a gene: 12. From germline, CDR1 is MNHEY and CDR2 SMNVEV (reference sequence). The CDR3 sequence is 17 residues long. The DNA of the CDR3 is TGTGCCAGCAGTTCCCTTTTGAAAGCGGGAGTTACAGATACGCAGTATTTT. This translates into CASSSLLKAGVTDTQYF.

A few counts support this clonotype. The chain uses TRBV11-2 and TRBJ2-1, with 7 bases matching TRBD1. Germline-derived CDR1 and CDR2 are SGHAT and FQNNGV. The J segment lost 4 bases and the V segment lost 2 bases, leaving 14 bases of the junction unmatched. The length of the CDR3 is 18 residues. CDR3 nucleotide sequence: TGTGCCAGCAGCTTACAACCGCCGGGACAGATGGTTTACAATGAGCAGTTCTTC. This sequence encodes CASSLQPPGQMVYNEQFF.

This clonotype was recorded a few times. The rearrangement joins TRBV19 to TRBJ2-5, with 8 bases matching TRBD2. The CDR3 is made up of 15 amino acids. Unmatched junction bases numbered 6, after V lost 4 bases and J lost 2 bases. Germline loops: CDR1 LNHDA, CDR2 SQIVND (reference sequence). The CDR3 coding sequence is TGTGCCAGTAGTAGGGGGACTAGTGCTCAAGAGACCCAGTACTTC. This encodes CASSRGTSAQETQYF.

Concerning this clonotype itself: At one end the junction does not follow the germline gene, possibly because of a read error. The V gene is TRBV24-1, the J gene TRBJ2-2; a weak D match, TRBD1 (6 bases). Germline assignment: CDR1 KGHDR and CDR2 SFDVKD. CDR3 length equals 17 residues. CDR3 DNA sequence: TGTGCCACTAGTGATTTTCGGGCAGGGGCCGCGGGCGGGGAGCTGTTTTTT. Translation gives CATSDFRAGAAGGELFF.

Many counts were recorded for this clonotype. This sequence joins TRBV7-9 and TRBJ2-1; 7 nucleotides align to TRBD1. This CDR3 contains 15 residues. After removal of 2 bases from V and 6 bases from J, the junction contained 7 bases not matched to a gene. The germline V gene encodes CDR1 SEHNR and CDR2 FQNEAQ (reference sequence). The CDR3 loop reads CASSLRETGLNEQFF. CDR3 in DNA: TGTGCCAGCAGCTTACGAGAGACAGGGCTCAATGAGCAGTTCTTC.

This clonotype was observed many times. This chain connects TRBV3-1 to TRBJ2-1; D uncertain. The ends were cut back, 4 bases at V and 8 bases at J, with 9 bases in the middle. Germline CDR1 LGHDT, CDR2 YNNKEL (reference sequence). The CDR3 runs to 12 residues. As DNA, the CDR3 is TGTGCCAGCAGCCCAGCCCCCCATGAGCAGTTCTTC. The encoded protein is CASSPAPHEQFF.

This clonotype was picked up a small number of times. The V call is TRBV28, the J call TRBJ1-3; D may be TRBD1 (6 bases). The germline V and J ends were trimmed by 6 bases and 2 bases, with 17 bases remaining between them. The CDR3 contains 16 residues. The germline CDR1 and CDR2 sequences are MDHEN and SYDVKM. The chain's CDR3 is CASSLEPGAAGNTIYF. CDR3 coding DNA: TGTGCCAGCAGCCTGGAACCAGGGGCTGCTGGAAACACCATATATTTT.

The chain's CDR3 is CASSPQGPGTSGSWNEQFF. In nucleotides, the CDR3 is TGTGCCAGCAGTCCACAGGGGCCTGGGACTAGCGGGAGTTGGAATGAGCAGTTCTTC. The chain is built from TRBV25-1 and TRBJ2-1; TRBD2 matches 14 bases. After removal of 5 bases from V and 7 bases from J, the junction contained 16 bases not matched to a gene. Germline V gene sequence: CDR1 MGHDK, CDR2 SYGVNS. The CDR3 consists of 19 residues.

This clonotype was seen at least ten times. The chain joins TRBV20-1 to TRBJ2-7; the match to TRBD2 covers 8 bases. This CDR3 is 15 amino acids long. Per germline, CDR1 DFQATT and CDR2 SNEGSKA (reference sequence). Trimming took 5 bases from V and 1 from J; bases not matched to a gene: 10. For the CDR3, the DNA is TGCAGTGCTGCCAATAAGCGGGAGTCGTCCTACGAGCAGTACTTC. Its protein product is CSAANKRESSYEQYF.

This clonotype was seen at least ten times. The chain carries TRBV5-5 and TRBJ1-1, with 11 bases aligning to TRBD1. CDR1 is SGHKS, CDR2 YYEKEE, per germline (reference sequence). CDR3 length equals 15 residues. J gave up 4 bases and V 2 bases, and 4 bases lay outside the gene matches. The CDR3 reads CASSFSGTGGTEAFF. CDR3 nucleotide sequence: TGTGCCAGCAGCTTCTCCGGGACAGGGGGCACTGAAGCTTTCTTT.

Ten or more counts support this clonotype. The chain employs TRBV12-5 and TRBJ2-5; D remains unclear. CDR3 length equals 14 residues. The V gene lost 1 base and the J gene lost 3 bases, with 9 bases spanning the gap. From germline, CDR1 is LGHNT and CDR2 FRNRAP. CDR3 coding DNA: TGTGCTAGTGGTTTGGCACGAGCCGAAGAGACCCAGTACTTC. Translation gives CASGLARAEETQYF. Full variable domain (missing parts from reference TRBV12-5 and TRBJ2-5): DARVTQTPRHKVTEMGQEVTMRCQPILGHNTVFWYRQTMMQGLELLAYFRNRAPLDDSGMPKDRFSAEMPDATLATLKIQPSEPRDSAVYFCASGLARAEETQYFGPGTRLLVL.

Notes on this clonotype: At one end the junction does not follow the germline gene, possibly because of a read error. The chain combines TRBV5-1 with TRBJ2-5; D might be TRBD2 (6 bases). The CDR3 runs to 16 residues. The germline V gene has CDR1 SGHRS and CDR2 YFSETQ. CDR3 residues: CASSIQAGGTQGTQYF. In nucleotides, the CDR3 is TGCGCCAGCAGCATTCAAGCGGGTGGAACCCAAGGGACCCAGTACTTC.

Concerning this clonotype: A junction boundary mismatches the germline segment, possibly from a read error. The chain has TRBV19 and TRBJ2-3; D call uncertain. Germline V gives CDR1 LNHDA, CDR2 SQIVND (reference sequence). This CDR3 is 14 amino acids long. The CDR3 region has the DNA TGTACCAGTAGTATAGGCGGAGTCACAGATACGCAGTATTTT. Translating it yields CTSSIGGVTDTQYF.

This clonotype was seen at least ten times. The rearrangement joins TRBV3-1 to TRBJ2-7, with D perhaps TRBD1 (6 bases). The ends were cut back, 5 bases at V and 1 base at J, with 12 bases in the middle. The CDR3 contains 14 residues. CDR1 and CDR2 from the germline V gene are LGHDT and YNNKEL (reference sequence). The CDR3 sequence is CASSGRGTSYEQYF. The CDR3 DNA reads TGTGCCAGCAGCGGAAGAGGGACATCCTACGAGCAGTACTTC.

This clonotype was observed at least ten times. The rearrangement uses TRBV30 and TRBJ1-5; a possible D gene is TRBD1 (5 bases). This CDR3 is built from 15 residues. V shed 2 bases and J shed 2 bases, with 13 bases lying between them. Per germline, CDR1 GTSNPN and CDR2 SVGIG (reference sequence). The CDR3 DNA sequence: TGTGCCTGGAGTCACGTGAGGGGCGGCAATCAGCCCCAGCATTTT. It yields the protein CAWSHVRGGNQPQHF.

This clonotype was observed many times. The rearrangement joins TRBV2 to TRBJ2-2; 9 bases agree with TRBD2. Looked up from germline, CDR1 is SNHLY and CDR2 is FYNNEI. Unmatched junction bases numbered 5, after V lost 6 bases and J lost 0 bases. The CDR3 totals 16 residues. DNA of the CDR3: TGTGCCAGCAGACAAGGACTAGCGCCGAACACCGGGGAGCTGTTTTTT. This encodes CASRQGLAPNTGELFF.

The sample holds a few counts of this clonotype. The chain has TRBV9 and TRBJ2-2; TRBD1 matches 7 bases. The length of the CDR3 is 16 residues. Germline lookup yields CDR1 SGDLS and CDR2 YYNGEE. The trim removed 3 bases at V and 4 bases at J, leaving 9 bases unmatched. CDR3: CASSETGLISTGELFF. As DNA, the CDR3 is TGTGCCAGCAGCGAGACAGGGCTTATCTCCACCGGGGAGCTGTTTTTT.